At least ten counts were recorded for the clone carrying this TCR beta chain. Its antigen is currently unknown. This specimen comes from a study of T-cell reconstitution after alpha-beta-depleted transplantation in children. Whole-study findings and limits: Certain patients had high TCRbeta diversity at day 60, and it came from recipient T cells and thymic progenitors that survived. It was reported that alpha-beta T cells came from several hundred expanded graft clones (about two months after transplant). T-cell counts and diversity were attributed mostly to newly produced T cells one year after transplant.

The CDR3 is 15 residues long. CDR1 and CDR2 from the germline V gene are MNHEY and SMNVEV (reference sequence). V was clipped by 2 bases and J by 5 bases, with 13 bases between them. Unique molecular identifiers featured in how the TCRbeta library was prepared. TCRdb fed the PCR reads into MiXCR, producing one record per CDR3 protein. The sample includes under 450,000 distinct CDR3 sequences, about 16% of them seen just once. The V and J genes are TRBV27 and TRBJ2-1; no reliable D call. The source material was PBMCs, mostly from graft donor cells, sampled 360 days after TCRalphabeta/CD19-depleted stem cell transplant. The TCR originated in a boy under two years old who had a stem cell transplant for Wiskott-Aldrich syndrome, so the T cells may come from the graft donor. In DNA, the CDR3 is TGTGCCAGCAGTTTACAGGACCGAGTCAACAATGAGCAGTTCTTC. Encoded protein: CASSLQDRVNNEQFF.